This T cell receptor (beta chain) was captured by sequencing in a study of Ad26.COV2.S vaccination and SARS-CoV-2 variants. The treatment is: over 15 received Ad26.COV2.S at low or high dose, single or two shots; several received placebo; per-sample allocation not given. After the first vaccine or placebo injection, samples were drawn on day 63. Vaccination used an Ad26 vector expressing Wuhan-strain SARS-CoV-2 spike. Germline CDR1 SQVTM, CDR2 ANQGSEA. Trimming shortened V by 6 bases and J by 10 bases, and 16 bases separated the two germline ends. The CDR3 consists of 12 residues. Study-wide points: Vaccinees showed greater spike-specific TCR breadth than placebo recipients.

Sequencing was performed with immunoSEQ multiplex PCR; in TCRdb, only in-frame clones are kept and a portion is missing. Here the sample spans about 390,000 clones, about 88% being singletons. Points on this clone: What it recognizes is unknown.

This TCR was recovered from a person aged 18 to 65 who received the Ad26.COV2.S COVID-19 vaccine or a placebo. The V call is TRBV29-1, the J call TRBJ2-1; D call uncertain. The sequenced sample was peripheral blood, obtained in a trial of Ad26.COV2.S vaccine versus placebo. CDR3 region: CSVELWTREQFF. CDR3 coding DNA: TGCAGCGTCGAGCTTTGGACGCGGGAGCAGTTCTTC.